The rows below give T cell receptor beta chains drawn from one sample of a study of T-cell reconstitution after alpha-beta-depleted transplantation in children. Each CDR3 protein is one row after TCRdb ran MiXCR on the PCR reads. The sample carries about 420,000 distinct CDR3 sequences, approximately 10% recorded once. The specimen was PBMCs from the stem cell graft donor, collected from the stem cell graft. Receptor source: a human donor who donated a stem cell graft to a child with acute myeloid leukemia. CDR3s include the opening cysteine and the closing phenylalanine or tryptophan. Fields, in order: J gene, D gene, V gene, clone size, CDR3 DNA, CDR3 protein. A D gene is named only where the DNA matches it firmly. The size field is filled for only some rows; it gives once, few, many or a size class.

>TRBJ2-2|-|TRBV5-1|many
TGCGCCAGCAGCGCCGAGATGAACACCGGGGAGCTGTTTTTT
CASSAEMNTGELFF
>TRBJ2-7|TRBD2|TRBV20-1|-
TGCAGTGCTAGGAGTCCTAGCGGCTACGAGCAGTACTTC
CSARSPSGYEQYF
>TRBJ2-7|-|TRBV6-1|few
TGTGCCAGCAGTGTGTCCTACGAGCAGTACTTC
CASSVSYEQYF
>TRBJ2-5|TRBD2|TRBV2|few
TGTGCCAGCAGTTCCGGGCCGGGACTAGGGGAGACCCAGTACTTC
CASSSGPGLGETQYF
>TRBJ2-3|-|TRBV5-1|few
TGCGCCAGCAGCTTGAATGGGGATAGCACAGATACGCAGTATTTT
CASSLNGDSTDTQYF
>TRBJ1-2|-|TRBV7-9|-
TGTGCCAGCAGCTTTGTTTCGACTGGCTATGGCTACACCTTC
CASSFVSTGYGYTF
>TRBJ1-4|-|TRBV12-3/TRBV12-4|few
TGTGCCAGCAAACAGGGCACAACTAATGAAAAACTGTTTTTT
CASKQGTTNEKLFF
>TRBJ2-3|TRBD2|TRBV6-5|-
TGTGCCAGCAGTTACTCGACGGGAGGAGGCACAGATACGCAGTATTTT
CASSYSTGGGTDTQYF
>TRBJ1-5|-|TRBV27|few
TGTGCCAGCAGTACCCAGGAGTTTAGCAATCAGCCCCAGCATTTT
CASSTQEFSNQPQHF
>TRBJ1-3|-|TRBV12-3/TRBV12-4|-
TGTGCCAGCAGTTTATCCTGGGCCTCTGGAAACACCATATATTTT
CASSLSWASGNTIYF
>TRBJ2-2|-|TRBV5-8|-
TGTGCCAGCAGCTCGGGACTTTTAAGCACCGGGGAGCTGTTTTTT
CASSSGLLSTGELFF
>TRBJ2-7|-|TRBV4-3|-
TGCGCCAGCAGCCAAGCGAGCACGGGCGGCTACGAGCAGTACTTC
CASSQASTGGYEQYF
>TRBJ2-3|TRBD2|TRBV24-1|many
TGTGCCACCAGTGATTTTACTAGCGACACAGATACGCAGTATTTT
CATSDFTSDTDTQYF
>TRBJ1-5|-|TRBV20-1|-
TGCAGTGCTAGTCCTCCAGGAATGGGGAATCAGCCCCAGCATTTT
CSASPPGMGNQPQHF
>TRBJ2-7|-|TRBV7-9|-
TGTGCCAGCAGCTTAGGCTCTAACGGGATTTACGAGCAGTACTTC
CASSLGSNGIYEQYF
>TRBJ1-5|-|TRBV5-6|few
TGTGCCAGCAGCTTGACATTCGGGGGCGAAGATCAGCCCCAGCATTTT
CASSLTFGGEDQPQHF
>TRBJ2-1|-|TRBV5-1|few
TGCGCCAGCAGTGGGGGTTACTCAGGCCCCAGCTCCTACAATGAGCAGTTCTTC
CASSGGYSGPSSYNEQFF
>TRBJ2-5|-|TRBV5-1|-
TGCGCCAGCAGCTCCTACGGGGGCGGAGAGACCCAGTACTTC
CASSSYGGGETQYF
>TRBJ2-2|TRBD1|TRBV7-3|-
TGTGCCAGCAGCAAAGACAGGGTTGACGGGGAGCTGTTTTTT
CASSKDRVDGELFF
>TRBJ2-1|TRBD2|TRBV11-2|few
TGTGCCAGCAGCTTAGGATCAGCGGGAGAGAACGAGCAGTTCTTC
CASSLGSAGENEQFF
>TRBJ2-2|TRBD1|TRBV19|-
TGTGCCAGCCGACAGGGGGGGAGCGGGGAGCTGTTTTTT
CASRQGGSGELFF
>TRBJ1-1|TRBD1|TRBV20-1|-
TGCAGTGGGGAGGGGGCGCGTACTGAAGCTTTCTTT
CSGEGARTEAFF
>TRBJ2-1|TRBD2|TRBV7-2|many
TGTGCCAGCAGCTTAGTCAGCGGGGCCTACAATGAGCAGTTCTTC
CASSLVSGAYNEQFF
>TRBJ2-1|TRBD2|TRBV9|few
TGTGCCAGCAGCGTAGCAACTCCTACTAGCGGGATAGGTAATGAGCAGTTCTTC
CASSVATPTSGIGNEQFF
>TRBJ1-5|-|TRBV9|few
TGTGCCAGCAGCGTAGCTCTGGGGCAGCCCCAGCATTTT
CASSVALGQPQHF
>TRBJ2-1|-|TRBV7-2|-
TGTGCCAGCAGCAAAAGAGGACTACCTCAATACAATGAGCAGTTCTTC
CASSKRGLPQYNEQFF
>TRBJ2-1|-|TRBV15|many
TGTGCCACCAGCAGGGCGACAGACAATGAGCAGTTCTTC
CATSRATDNEQFF
>TRBJ2-6|-|TRBV9|many
TGTGCCAGCAGCGTAGGAACCCTTGGGGCCAACGTCCTGACTTTC
CASSVGTLGANVLTF
>TRBJ1-4|-|TRBV5-1|many
TGCGCCAGCAGCCCGGGGCTCGGTAATGAAAAACTGTTTTTT
CASSPGLGNEKLFF
>TRBJ2-5|-|TRBV12-3/TRBV12-4|few
TGTGCCAGCAGATCAGGGGTCGCGGAGACCCAGTACTTC
CASRSGVAETQYF
>TRBJ1-1|TRBD1|TRBV20-1|few
TGCAGTGCCCAAACCCCGGACAGGGAAGGCACTGAAGCTTTCTTT
CSAQTPDREGTEAFF
>TRBJ2-1|TRBD1|TRBV5-1|-
TGCGCCAGCAGCCCAAGACAGGGCTCCTACAATGAGCAGTTCTTC
CASSPRQGSYNEQFF
>TRBJ2-1|-|TRBV4-3|-
TGCGCCAGCAGCCAAGATCCGGACGCCGCCTCCTACAATGAGCAGTTCTTC
CASSQDPDAASYNEQFF
>TRBJ1-2|-|TRBV20-1|-
TGCAGTGCTAGAGAGGGGGATAACTATGGCTACACCTTC
CSAREGDNYGYTF
>TRBJ1-6|TRBD1|TRBV28|few
TGTGCCAGCAGTTTCCCGATGTCTGGGGACAGGGACAATTCACCCCTCCACTTT
CASSFPMSGDRDNSPLHF
>TRBJ2-1|-|TRBV4-2|-
TGTGCCATCAGCCCCCCCCGAGACACGGTCGGAAACAATGAGCAGTTCTTC
CAISPPRDTVGNNEQFF
>TRBJ2-5|-|TRBV29-1|-
TGCAGCGTTGTCCTCGGAAACCAAGAGACCCAGTACTTC
CSVVLGNQETQYF
>TRBJ2-5|-|TRBV12-3/TRBV12-4|-
TGTGCCAGCAGTTTCGGGACAGAGACCCAGTACTTC
CASSFGTETQYF
>TRBJ2-5|-|TRBV29-1|-
TGCAGCGTTGATAGGGACCAAGAGACCCAGTACTTC
CSVDRDQETQYF
>TRBJ2-1|TRBD1|TRBV12-3/TRBV12-4|few
TGTGCCAGCAGTAGGGGACAGCTATACAATGAGCAGTTCTTC
CASSRGQLYNEQFF
>TRBJ1-4|TRBD1|TRBV9|-
TGTGCCAGCCGACGTCCCCCAACACAGGGGTTGTTTTATGAAAAACTGTTTTTT
CASRRPPTQGLFYEKLFF
>TRBJ2-2|-|TRBV12-5|many
TGTGCTGGGGGGCCCCACACCGGGGAGCTGTTTTTT
CAGGPHTGELFF
>TRBJ1-1|TRBD1|TRBV14|-
TGTGCCAGCAGCCAAGGGGGACAGGGCGGCACTGAAGCTTTCTTT
CASSQGGQGGTEAFF
>TRBJ2-3|-|TRBV28|-
TGTGCCAGCAGTTCCCGGACATACACAGATACGCAGTATTTT
CASSSRTYTDTQYF
>TRBJ2-3|TRBD1|TRBV9|few
TGTGCCAGCAGCCCCTCCGGGACAGGGGCTTCAGATACGCAGTATTTT
CASSPSGTGASDTQYF
>TRBJ2-5|TRBD2|TRBV6-2/TRBV6-3|few
TGTGCCAGCAGTGGAATAGCGGGGGAGACCCAGTACTTC
CASSGIAGETQYF
>TRBJ1-1|-|TRBV29-1|few
TGCAGCGTTGGAGCGGACCTTATGGTCACTGAAGCTTTCTTT
CSVGADLMVTEAFF
>TRBJ2-5|TRBD1|TRBV12-3/TRBV12-4|-
TGTGCCAGCAGCACCTGGACAGGACCTCAAGAGACCCAGTACTTC
CASSTWTGPQETQYF
>TRBJ2-1|-|TRBV29-1|-
TGCAGCGTTGAACCGGGATCCTACAATGAGCAGTTCTTC
CSVEPGSYNEQFF
>TRBJ2-2|-|TRBV29-1|-
TGCGGCGCCGGACAGTCGAACACCGGGGAGCTGTTTTTT
CGAGQSNTGELFF